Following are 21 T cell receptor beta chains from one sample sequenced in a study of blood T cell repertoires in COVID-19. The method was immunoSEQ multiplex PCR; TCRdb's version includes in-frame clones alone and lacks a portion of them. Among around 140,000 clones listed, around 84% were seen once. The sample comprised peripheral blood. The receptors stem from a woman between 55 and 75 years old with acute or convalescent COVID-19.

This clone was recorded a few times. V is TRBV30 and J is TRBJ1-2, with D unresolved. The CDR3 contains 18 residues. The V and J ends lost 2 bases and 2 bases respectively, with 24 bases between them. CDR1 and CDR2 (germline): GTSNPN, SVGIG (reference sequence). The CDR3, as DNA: TGTGCCTGGAGTTTCCCGCGAGCCGGCGGGTGGAGGAACTATGGCTACACCTTC. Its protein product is CAWSFPRAGGWRNYGYTF.

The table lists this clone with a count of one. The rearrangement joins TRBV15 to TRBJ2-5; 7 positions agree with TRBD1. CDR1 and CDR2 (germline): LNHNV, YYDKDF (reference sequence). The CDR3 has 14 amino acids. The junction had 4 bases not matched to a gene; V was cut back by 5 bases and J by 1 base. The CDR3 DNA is TGTGCCACCAGCCGGGACAGACTCCAAGAGACCCAGTACTTC. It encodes CATSRDRLQETQYF.

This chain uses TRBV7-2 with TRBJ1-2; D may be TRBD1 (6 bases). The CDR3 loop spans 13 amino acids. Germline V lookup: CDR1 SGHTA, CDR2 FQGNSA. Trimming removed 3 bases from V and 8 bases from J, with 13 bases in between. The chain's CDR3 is CASSFRQERGYTF. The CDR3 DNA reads TGTGCCAGCAGCTTTAGACAGGAGCGGGGCTACACCTTC.

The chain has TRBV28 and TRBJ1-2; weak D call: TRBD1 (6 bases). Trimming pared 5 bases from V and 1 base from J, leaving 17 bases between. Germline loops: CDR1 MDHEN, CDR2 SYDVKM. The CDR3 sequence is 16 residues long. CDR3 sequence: CASSISQGMDNYGYTF. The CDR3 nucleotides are TGTGCCAGCAGTATCTCTCAGGGGATGGATAACTATGGCTACACCTTC.

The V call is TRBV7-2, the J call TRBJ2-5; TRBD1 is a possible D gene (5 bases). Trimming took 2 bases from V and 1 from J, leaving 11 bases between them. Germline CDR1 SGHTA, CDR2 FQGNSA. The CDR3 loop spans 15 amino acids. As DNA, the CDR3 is TGTGCCAGCAGCTTACAGGGATTCGCCCAAGAGACCCAGTACTTC. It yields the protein CASSLQGFAQETQYF.

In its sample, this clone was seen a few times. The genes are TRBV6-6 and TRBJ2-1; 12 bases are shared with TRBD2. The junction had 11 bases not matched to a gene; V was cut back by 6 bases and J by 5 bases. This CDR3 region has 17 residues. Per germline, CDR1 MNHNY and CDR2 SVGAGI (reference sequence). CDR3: CASSRLGTSGPNNEQFF. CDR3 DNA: TGTGCCAGCAGCCGACTTGGGACTAGCGGGCCCAACAATGAGCAGTTCTTC.

The CDR3 region has the DNA TGTGCCAGCAGCTCAACTAGCGGGGCTCAAGAGACCCAGTACTTC. It codes for CASSSTSGAQETQYF. The genes are TRBV7-8 and TRBJ2-5; TRBD2 agrees at 10 bases. The CDR3 is 15 residues long. CDR1 SGHVS and CDR2 FQNEAQ come from the germline V gene. Unmatched junction bases numbered 4, after V lost 4 bases and J lost 2 bases.

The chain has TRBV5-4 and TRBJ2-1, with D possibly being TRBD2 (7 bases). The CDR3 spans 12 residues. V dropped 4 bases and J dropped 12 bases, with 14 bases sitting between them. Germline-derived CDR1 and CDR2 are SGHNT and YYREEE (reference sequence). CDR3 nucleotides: TGTGCCAGCAGCGGCAACAGGGAGGGGCAGTTCTTC. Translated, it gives CASSGNREGQFF.

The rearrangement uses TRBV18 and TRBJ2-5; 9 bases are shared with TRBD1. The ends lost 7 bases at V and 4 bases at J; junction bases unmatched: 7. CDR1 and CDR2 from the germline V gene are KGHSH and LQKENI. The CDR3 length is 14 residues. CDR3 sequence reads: CASLPGQGGETQYF. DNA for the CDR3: TGTGCCAGCTTACCGGGACAGGGAGGAGAGACCCAGTACTTC. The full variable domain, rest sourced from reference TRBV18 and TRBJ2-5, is NAGVMQNPRHLVRRRGQEARLRCSPMKGHSHVYWYRQLPEEGLKFMVYLQKENIIDESGMPKERFSAEFPKEGPSILRIQQVVRGDSAAYFCASLPGQGGETQYFGPGTRLLVL.

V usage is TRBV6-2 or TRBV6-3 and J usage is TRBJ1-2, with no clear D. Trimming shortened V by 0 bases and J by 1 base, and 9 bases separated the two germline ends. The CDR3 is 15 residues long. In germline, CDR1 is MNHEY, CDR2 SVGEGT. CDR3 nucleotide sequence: TGTGCCAGCAGTTACTCGACAAGGCTTAACTATGGCTACACCTTC. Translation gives CASSYSTRLNYGYTF.

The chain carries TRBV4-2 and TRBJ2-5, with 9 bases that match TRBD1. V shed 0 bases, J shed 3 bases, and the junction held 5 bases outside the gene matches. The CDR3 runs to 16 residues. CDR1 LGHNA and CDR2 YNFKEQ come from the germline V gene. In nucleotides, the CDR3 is TGTGCCAGCAGCCAAGACCCCGGACAGGGGAAAGAGACCCAGTACTTC. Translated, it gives CASSQDPGQGKETQYF.

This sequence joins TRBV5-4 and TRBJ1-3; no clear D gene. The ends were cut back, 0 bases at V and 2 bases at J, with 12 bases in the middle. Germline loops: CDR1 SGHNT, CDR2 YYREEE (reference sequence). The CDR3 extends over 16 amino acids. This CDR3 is CASSLGGGGTGNTIYF. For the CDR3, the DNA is TGTGCCAGCAGCTTGGGGGGTGGAGGTACTGGAAACACCATATATTTT.

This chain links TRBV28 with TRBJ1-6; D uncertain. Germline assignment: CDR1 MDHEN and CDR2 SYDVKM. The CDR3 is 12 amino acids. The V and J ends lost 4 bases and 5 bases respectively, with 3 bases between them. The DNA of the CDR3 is TGTGCCAGCAGTTCCAATAATTCACCCCTCCACTTT. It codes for CASSSNNSPLHF.

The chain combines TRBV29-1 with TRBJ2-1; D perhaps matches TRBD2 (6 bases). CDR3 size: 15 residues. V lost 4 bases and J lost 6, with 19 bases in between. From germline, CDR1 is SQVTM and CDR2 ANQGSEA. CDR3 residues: CSVAEYGTPGNEQFF. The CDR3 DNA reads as TGCAGCGTTGCCGAATACGGGACTCCAGGCAATGAGCAGTTCTTC.

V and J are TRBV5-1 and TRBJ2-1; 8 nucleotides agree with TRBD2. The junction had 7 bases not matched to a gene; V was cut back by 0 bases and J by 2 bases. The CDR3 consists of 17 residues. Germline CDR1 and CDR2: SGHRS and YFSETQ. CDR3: CASSLGVLAGTYNEQFF. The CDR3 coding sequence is TGCGCCAGCAGCTTGGGGGTCTTAGCGGGGACCTACAATGAGCAGTTCTTC.

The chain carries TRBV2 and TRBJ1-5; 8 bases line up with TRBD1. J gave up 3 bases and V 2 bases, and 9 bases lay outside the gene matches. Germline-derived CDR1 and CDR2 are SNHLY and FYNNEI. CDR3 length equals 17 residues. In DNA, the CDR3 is TGTGCCAGCAGTGAACGGACAGGGCACCCAAACAATCAGCCCCAGCATTTT. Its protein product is CASSERTGHPNNQPQHF.

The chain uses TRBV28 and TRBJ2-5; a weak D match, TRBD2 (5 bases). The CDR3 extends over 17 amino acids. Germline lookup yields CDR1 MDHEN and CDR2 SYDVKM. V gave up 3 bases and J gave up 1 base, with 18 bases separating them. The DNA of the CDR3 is TGTGCCAGCAGTTTCCAACGGAAGGTTGGAGGCCAAGAGACCCAGTACTTC. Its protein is CASSFQRKVGGQETQYF.

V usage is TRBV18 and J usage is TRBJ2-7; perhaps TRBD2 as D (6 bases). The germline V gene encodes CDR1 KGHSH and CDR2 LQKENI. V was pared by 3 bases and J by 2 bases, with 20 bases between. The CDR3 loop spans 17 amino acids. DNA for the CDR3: TGTGCCAGCTCACCTCGTCACACGGCCGGAGGGCCCTACGAGCAGTACTTC. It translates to CASSPRHTAGGPYEQYF. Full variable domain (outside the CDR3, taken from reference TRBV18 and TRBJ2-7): NAGVMQNPRHLVRRRGQEARLRCSPMKGHSHVYWYRQLPEEGLKFMVYLQKENIIDESGMPKERFSAEFPKEGPSILRIQQVVRGDSAAYFCASSPRHTAGGPYEQYFGPGTRLTVT.

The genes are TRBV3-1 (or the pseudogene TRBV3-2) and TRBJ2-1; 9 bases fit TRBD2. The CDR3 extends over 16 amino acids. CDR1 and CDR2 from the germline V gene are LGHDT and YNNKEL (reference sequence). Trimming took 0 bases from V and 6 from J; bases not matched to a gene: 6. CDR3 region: CASSQDGLAGLNEQFF. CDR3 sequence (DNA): TGTGCCAGCAGCCAAGATGGTCTAGCGGGGCTCAATGAGCAGTTCTTC.

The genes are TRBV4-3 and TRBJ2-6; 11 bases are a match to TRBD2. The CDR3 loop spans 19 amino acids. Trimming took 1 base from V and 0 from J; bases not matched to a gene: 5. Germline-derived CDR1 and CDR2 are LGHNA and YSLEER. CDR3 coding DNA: TGCGCCAGCAGCCAAGCCCCTAGCGGGGGGAACTCTGGGGCCAACGTCCTGACTTTC. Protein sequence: CASSQAPSGGNSGANVLTF.

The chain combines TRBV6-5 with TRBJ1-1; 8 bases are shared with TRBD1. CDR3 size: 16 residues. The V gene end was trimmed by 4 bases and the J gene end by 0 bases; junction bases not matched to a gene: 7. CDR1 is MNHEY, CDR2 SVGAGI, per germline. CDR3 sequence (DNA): TGTGCCAGCAGTTCCGGGACAGGATTCATGAACACTGAAGCTTTCTTT. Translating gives CASSSGTGFMNTEAFF.